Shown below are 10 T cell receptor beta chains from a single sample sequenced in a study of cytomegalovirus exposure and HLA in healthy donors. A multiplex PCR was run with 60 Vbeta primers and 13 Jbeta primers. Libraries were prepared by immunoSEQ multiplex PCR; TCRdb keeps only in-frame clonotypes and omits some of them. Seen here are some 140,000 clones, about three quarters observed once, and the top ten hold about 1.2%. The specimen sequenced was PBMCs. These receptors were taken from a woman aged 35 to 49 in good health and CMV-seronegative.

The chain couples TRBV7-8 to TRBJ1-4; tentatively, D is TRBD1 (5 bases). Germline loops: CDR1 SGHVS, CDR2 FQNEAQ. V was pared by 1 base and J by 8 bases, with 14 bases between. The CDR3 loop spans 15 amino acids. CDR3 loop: CASSLEADSYEKLFF. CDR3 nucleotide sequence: TGTGCCAGCAGCTTAGAAGCAGACAGCTACGAAAAACTGTTTTTT.

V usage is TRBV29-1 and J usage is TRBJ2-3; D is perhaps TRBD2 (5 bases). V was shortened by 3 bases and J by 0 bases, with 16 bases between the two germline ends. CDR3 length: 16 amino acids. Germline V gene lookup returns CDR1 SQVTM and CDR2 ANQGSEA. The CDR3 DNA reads TGCAGCGTTGATGGGGTGACGGGGTCAAGCACAGATACGCAGTATTTT. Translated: CSVDGVTGSSTDTQYF.

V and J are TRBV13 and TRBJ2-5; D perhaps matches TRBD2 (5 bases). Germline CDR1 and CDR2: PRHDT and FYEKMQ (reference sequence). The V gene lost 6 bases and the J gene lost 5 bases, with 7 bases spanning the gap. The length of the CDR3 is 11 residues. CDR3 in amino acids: CASSGGETQYF. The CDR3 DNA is TGTGCCAGCAGTGGCGGGGAGACCCAGTACTTC.

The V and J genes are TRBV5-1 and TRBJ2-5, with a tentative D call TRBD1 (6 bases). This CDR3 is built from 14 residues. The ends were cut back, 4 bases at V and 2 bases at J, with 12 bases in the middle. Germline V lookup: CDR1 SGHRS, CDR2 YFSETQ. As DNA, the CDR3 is TGCGCCAGCAGCCCAGGGACACAACAAGAGACCCAGTACTTC. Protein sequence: CASSPGTQQETQYF.

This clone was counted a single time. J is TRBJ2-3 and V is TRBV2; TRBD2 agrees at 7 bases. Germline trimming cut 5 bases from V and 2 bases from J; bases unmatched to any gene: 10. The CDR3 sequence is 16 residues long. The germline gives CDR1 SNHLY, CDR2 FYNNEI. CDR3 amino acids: CASSPGTNIATDTQYF. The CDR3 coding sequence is TGTGCCAGCAGTCCCGGGACTAACATCGCCACAGATACGCAGTATTTT.

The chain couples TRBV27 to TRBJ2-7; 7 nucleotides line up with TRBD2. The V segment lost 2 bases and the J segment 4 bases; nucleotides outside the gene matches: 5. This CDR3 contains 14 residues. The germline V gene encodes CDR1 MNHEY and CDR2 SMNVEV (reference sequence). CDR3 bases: TGTGCCAGCAGTTTAGCTTGGGAGGGTTACGAGCAGTACTTC. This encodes CASSLAWEGYEQYF.

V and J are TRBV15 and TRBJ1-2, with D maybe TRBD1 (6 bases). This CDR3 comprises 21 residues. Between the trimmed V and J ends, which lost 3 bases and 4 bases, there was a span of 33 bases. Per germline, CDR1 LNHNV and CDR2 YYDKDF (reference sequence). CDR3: CATSRGYGPGRQEGALYGYTF. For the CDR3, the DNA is TGTGCCACCAGCAGGGGTTATGGACCGGGACGACAGGAAGGGGCTCTCTATGGCTACACCTTC.

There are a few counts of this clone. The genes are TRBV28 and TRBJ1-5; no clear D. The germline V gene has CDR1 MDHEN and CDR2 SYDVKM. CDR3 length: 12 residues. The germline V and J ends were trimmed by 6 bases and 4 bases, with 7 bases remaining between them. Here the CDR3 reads CASRALNQPQHF. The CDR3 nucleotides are TGTGCCAGCAGGGCCCTGAATCAGCCCCAGCATTTT.

The CDR3, as DNA: TGTGCCAGTAGACCAAGACAGACTGAAGCTTTCTTT. Its protein product is CASRPRQTEAFF. This chain joins TRBV19 and TRBJ1-1, with D possibly matching TRBD1 (5 bases). V lost 6 bases, J lost 5 bases, and 10 bases lay in between. Germline V gene lookup returns CDR1 LNHDA and CDR2 SQIVND (reference sequence). The CDR3 contains 12 residues.

As DNA, the CDR3 is TGTGCCAGCAGCGTAGTGGACAGTCACACTGAAGCTTTCTTT. Translating gives CASSVVDSHTEAFF. V and J are TRBV9 and TRBJ1-1, with a weak D call TRBD1 (6 bases). This CDR3 has 14 residues. V was cut by 0 bases and J by 3 bases, with 9 bases left in between. The germline CDR1 and CDR2 sequences are SGDLS and YYNGEE.